This T cell receptor beta chain was sequenced in a study of Ad26.COV2.S vaccination and SARS-CoV-2 variants. In germline, CDR1 is SGHRS, CDR2 YFSETQ. V trimming: 0 bases; J trimming: 5 bases; junction bases outside the gene matches: 16. The CDR3 runs to 19 residues. As to treatment: some 19 received Ad26.COV2.S at low or high dose, single or two shots; about 5 received placebo; per-sample allocation not given. Sampling was performed 63 days after the first vaccine or placebo injection. Assay used: immunoSEQ multiplex PCR; TCRdb lists only in-frame clones, some missing. This table has more than 300,000 clones, around four fifths appearing once.

The TCR originated in a person between 18 and 65 years old who received the Ad26.COV2.S COVID-19 vaccine or a placebo. Specimen: peripheral blood, collected in a trial of Ad26.COV2.S vaccine versus placebo. The chain recombines TRBV5-1 with TRBJ2-5, with 10 bases identical to TRBD2. The CDR3 loop is CASSLATGYSGGASETQYF. The CDR3 DNA sequence: TGCGCCAGCAGCTTGGCCACAGGGTACAGCGGGGGGGCCTCGGAGACCCAGTACTTC. Drawing the rest from reference TRBV5-1 and TRBJ2-5, the complete variable domain is KAGVTQTPRYLIKTRGQQVTLSCSPISGHRSVSWYQQTPGQGLQFLFEYFSETQRNKGNFPGRFSGRQFSNSRSEMNVSTLELGDSALYLCASSLATGYSGGASETQYFGPGTRLLVL.